These T cell receptor beta chains were read from a single sample in a study of blood T cell repertoires in COVID-19. The data were produced by immunoSEQ multiplex PCR, yet TCRdb's version contains in-frame clones alone and is incomplete. The sample shows around 180,000 clones, 80% to 90% of them seen only once. Sequenced: peripheral blood. Receptor source: a man aged 35 to 55 with active or convalescent COVID-19. Both conserved end residues are part of each CDR3. D genes are given only for firm matches. Expanded clones are given a class, and other clones once, few, many or no size at all.

j_call	clone_size	d_call	cdr3_length	v_call	cdr3_aa	cdr3_nt
TRBJ2-6	-	TRBD1	18	TRBV19	CASSTYGTGSSGANVLTF	TGTGCCAGTAGTACCTACGGGACAGGCAGCTCTGGGGCCAACGTCCTGACTTTC
TRBJ2-3	once	TRBD2	16	TRBV19	CASSLLAGPGPDTQYF	TGTGCCAGTTCGCTACTAGCGGGTCCAGGCCCCGATACGCAGTATTTT
TRBJ2-2	-	TRBD2	16	TRBV10-3	CAISEVSSGNTGELFF	TGTGCCATCAGTGAAGTATCTAGCGGAAACACCGGGGAGCTGTTTTTT
TRBJ2-7	-	TRBD1	15	TRBV2	CASRQGQGAHYEQYF	TGTGCCAGCAGACAGGGACAGGGGGCCCACTACGAGCAGTACTTC
TRBJ1-1	-	-	13	TRBV24-1	CATRGAMNTEAFF	TGTGCCACCAGGGGGGCAATGAACACTGAAGCTTTCTTT
TRBJ1-2	-	TRBD1	14	TRBV6-1	CASSEPKGARGYTF	TGTGCCAGCAGTGAGCCCAAGGGGGCGCGTGGCTACACCTTC
TRBJ2-1	-	TRBD2	14	TRBV6-5	CASISSGGYLEQFF	TGTGCCAGCATATCGAGCGGGGGCTACCTTGAGCAGTTCTTC
TRBJ2-6	-	-	20	TRBV3-1/TRBV3-2	CASSHHRKGRGESGANVLTF	TGTGCCAGCAGCCACCACCGAAAGGGCAGGGGAGAGTCTGGGGCCAACGTCCTGACTTTC
TRBJ1-5	-	TRBD1	21	TRBV4-1	CASSLREGTGKVIYSNQPQHF	TGCGCCAGCAGCCTTAGGGAGGGGACAGGGAAAGTAATTTATAGCAATCAGCCCCAGCATTTT
TRBJ2-7	-	-	14	TRBV10-2	CAVRENQGRIEQYF	TGCGCCGTCAGGGAGAACCAGGGGAGAATAGAGCAGTACTTC
TRBJ2-5	once	TRBD2	15	TRBV19	CAPGLAGGRRLTQYF	TGTGCCCCGGGACTAGCGGGGGGCCGGCGGTTGACCCAGTACTTC